This T cell receptor (beta chain) was observed in a study of control samples from healthy donors and cancer patients. The CDR3 has 14 residues. With V trimmed by 10 bases and J by 5 bases, 8 bases remained unmatched. The germline gives CDR1 LNHDA, CDR2 SQIVND (reference sequence). Clones were sequenced by immunoSEQ multiplex PCR, and TCRdb holds only the in-frame ones, with some missing. The sample consists of around 90,000 clones, about 89% of them appearing once. This TCR came from a man between 25 and 39 years old in good health. The sample was blood. The gene calls are TRBV19 and TRBJ2-2; 9 positions agree with TRBD1. The CDR3 sequence is CATLDRGGTGELFF. Written as DNA, the CDR3 is TGTGCCACCTTGGACAGGGGAGGGACCGGGGAGCTGTTTTTT.